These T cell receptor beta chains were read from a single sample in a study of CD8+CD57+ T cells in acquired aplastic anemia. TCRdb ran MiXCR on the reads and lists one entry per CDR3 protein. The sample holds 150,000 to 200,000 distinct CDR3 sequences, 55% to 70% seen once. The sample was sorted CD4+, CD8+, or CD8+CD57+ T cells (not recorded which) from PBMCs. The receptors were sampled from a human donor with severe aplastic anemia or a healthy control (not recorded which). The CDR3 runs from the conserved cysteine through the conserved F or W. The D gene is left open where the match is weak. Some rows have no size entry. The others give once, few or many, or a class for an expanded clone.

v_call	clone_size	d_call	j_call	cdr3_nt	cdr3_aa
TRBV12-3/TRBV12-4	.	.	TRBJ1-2	TGTGCCAGCAGTTTTGGGCTTGGGGGTTGGGGCTACACCTTC	CASSFGLGGWGYTF
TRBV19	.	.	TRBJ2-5	TGTGCCAGTAGTATTGGGGGGGCATTCGGTGAGACCCAGTACTTC	CASSIGGAFGETQYF
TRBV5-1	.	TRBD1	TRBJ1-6	TGCGCCAGCACCCCGGAACAGGGGGTTTCACCCCTCCACTTT	CASTPEQGVSPLHF
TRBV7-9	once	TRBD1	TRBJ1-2	TGTGCCAGCAGCTCCATCAGACAGGGCTCGACTAACTATGGCTACACCTTC	CASSSIRQGSTNYGYTF
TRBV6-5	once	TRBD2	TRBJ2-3	TGTGCCAGCAGCCACATGAGCGGGAGGGGGGCAGATACGCAGTATTTT	CASSHMSGRGADTQYF
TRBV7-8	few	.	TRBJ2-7	TGTGCCAGCAGCTTAGCAGGGAGCTCCTACGAGCAGTACTTC	CASSLAGSSYEQYF
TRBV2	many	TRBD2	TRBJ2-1	TGTGCCAGCAGACATAGCGGGGGGGGGCGGGATGAGCAGTTCTTC	CASRHSGGGRDEQFF
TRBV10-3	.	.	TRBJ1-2	TGTGCCATCACCCAGGCCTCAGTGGACTATGGCTACACCTTC	CAITQASVDYGYTF
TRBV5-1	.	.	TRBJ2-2	TGCGCCAGCAGCTTGGTAGGGAGATCGAACACCGGGGAGCTGTTTTTT	CASSLVGRSNTGELFF
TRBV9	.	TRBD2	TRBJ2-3	TGTGCCAGCAGCGTAGAGGCAGCGGGGGGGGTTGGGGATACGCAGTATTTT	CASSVEAAGGVGDTQYF
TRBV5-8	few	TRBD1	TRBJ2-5	TGTGCCAGCAGCCCCGGACAGGGTGGAGAGACCCAGTACTTC	CASSPGQGGETQYF
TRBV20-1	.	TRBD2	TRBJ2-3	TGCAGTTCGTCAATTAGCGGGGGGCTTCCAGATACGCAGTATTTT	CSSSISGGLPDTQYF
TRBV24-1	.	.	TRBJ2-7	TGTGCCACCAGTGATTCAAATAACGTGGAGCAGTACTTC	CATSDSNNVEQYF
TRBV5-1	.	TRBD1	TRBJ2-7	TGTGCCAGCAGCTTGGTGGGACAGGGGGCTGACGAGCAGTACTTC	CASSLVGQGADEQYF
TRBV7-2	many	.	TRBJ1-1	TGTGCCAGCAGCTTAGAATTAGAGCAGGCAACCGTGAACACTGAAGCTTTCTTT	CASSLELEQATVNTEAFF
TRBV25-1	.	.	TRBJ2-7	TGTGCCAGCAGACCTGGGGACGGAGCCTACGAGCAGTACTTC	CASRPGDGAYEQYF